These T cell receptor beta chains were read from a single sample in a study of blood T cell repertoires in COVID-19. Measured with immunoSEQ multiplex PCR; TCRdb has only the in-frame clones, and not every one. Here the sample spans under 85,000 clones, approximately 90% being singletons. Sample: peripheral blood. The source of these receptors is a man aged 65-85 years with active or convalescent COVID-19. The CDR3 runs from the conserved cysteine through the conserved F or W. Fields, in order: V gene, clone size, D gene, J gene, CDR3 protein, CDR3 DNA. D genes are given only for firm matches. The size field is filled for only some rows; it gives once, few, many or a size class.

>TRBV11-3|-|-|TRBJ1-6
CASSKGGRESPLHF
TGTGCCAGCAGCAAAGGGGGAAGAGAATCACCCCTCCACTTT
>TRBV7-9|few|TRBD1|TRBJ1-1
CASSTTGVNTEAFF
TGTGCCAGCAGCACGACAGGGGTGAACACTGAAGCTTTCTTT
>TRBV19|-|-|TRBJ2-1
CASSTLVEQFF
TGTGCCAGTAGTACCCTAGTTGAGCAGTTCTTC
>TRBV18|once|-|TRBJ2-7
CASSPPTTGNEQYF
TGTGCCAGCTCACCACCCACAACAGGGAACGAGCAGTACTTC
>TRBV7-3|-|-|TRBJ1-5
CASSPDSNQPQHF
TGTGCCAGCAGCCCCGACAGTAATCAGCCCCAGCATTTT
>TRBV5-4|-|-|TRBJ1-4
CASSLREAEKLFF
TGTGCCAGCAGCTTGCGGGAGGCTGAAAAACTGTTTTTT
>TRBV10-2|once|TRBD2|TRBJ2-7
CASSVLAETYEQYF
TGCGCCAGCAGTGTACTAGCGGAAACCTACGAGCAGTACTTC
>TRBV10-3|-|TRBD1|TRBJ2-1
CATRQGEGLISQNEQFF
TGTGCCACCCGACAGGGAGAAGGTCTAATCTCCCAGAATGAGCAGTTCTTC
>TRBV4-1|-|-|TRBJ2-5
CASSQDGGEETQYF
TGCGCCAGCAGCCAAGATGGAGGGGAAGAGACCCAGTACTTC
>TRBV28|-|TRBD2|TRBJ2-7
CASNLSGRSREQYF
TGTGCCAGCAACCTTTCCGGGAGGTCGAGAGAGCAGTACTTC
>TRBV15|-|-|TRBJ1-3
CATSRNRVSGNTIYF
TGTGCCACCAGCAGAAACAGGGTCTCTGGAAACACCATATATTTT
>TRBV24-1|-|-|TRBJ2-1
CATMESSYNEQFF
TGTGCCACCATGGAGAGCTCCTACAATGAGCAGTTCTTC
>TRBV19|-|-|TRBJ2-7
CASSTTTAPPYEQYF
TGTGCCAGTAGTACCACGACAGCCCCACCCTACGAGCAGTACTTC
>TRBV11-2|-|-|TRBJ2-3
CASSPQRVAYF
TGTGCCAGCAGCCCCCAGAGGGTTGCGTATTTT
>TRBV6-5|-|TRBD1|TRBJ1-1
CASYYGTGTTEAFF
TGTGCCAGCTATTACGGGACAGGGACCACTGAAGCTTTCTTT
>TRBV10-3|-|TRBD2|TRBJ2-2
CAISVTSGSLEIGELFF
TGTGCCATCAGTGTGACTAGCGGGAGTCTGGAAATCGGGGAGCTGTTTTTT
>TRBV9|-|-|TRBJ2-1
CASSVVVGGLGNEQFF
TGTGCCAGCAGCGTAGTTGTTGGCGGGCTGGGGAATGAGCAGTTCTTC
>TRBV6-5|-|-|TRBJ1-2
CASTSSQGSGYTF
TGTGCCAGCACCTCATCGCAGGGAAGCGGCTACACCTTC
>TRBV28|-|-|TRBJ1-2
CASSHQGGVHGYTF
TGTGCCAGCAGCCACCAGGGAGGAGTACATGGCTACACCTTC
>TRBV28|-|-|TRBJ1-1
CASSFVNRAGDTEAFF
TGTGCCAGCAGTTTTGTCAATAGGGCCGGGGACACTGAAGCTTTCTTT
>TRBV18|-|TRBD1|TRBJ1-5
CASHQGGGQPQHF
TGTGCCAGCCACCAGGGGGGAGGCCAGCCCCAGCATTTT
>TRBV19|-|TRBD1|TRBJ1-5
CAMSRTGGVGEPQHF
TGTGCCATGAGTCGGACAGGTGGGGTAGGGGAGCCCCAGCATTTT
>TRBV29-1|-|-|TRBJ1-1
CSVEDNEAFF
TGCAGCGTTGAGGACAACGAAGCTTTCTTT
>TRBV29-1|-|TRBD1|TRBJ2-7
CSVVLSGQGFTYEQYF
TGCAGCGTTGTCTTATCGGGACAGGGCTTTACCTACGAGCAGTACTTC
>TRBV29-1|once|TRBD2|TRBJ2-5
CSAGTSGETQYF
TGCAGCGCTGGGACTAGCGGTGAGACCCAGTACTTC
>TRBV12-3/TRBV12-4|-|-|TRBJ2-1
CASSPLNEQFF
TGTGCCAGCAGCCCCCTCAATGAGCAGTTCTTC
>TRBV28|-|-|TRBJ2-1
CASTWGLATQRRQFF
TGTGCCAGCACCTGGGGGCTAGCCACCCAAAGGCGGCAGTTCTTC
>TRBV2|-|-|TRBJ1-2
CASSEVGGNYGYTF
TGTGCCAGCAGTGAGGTTGGCGGGAACTATGGCTACACCTTC
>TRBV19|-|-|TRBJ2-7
CASTSDSSYEQYF
TGTGCCAGTACCTCAGACAGTTCCTACGAGCAGTACTTC
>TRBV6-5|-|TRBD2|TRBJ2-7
CASIRTSWGSYEQYF
TGTGCCAGCATCAGGACTAGCTGGGGCTCCTACGAGCAGTACTTC
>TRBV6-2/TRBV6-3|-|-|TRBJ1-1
CASSPQGRSDTEAFF
TGTGCCAGCAGTCCCCAGGGTCGGAGTGACACTGAAGCTTTCTTT
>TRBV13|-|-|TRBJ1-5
CASSFGQSNQPQHF
TGTGCCAGCAGCTTCGGACAAAGCAATCAGCCCCAGCATTTT
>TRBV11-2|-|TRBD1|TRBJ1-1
CASSDKRRDRAEAFF
TGTGCCAGCAGCGATAAACGTCGGGACAGGGCTGAAGCTTTCTTT
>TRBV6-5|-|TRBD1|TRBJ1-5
CASSYLNRGGNQPQHF
TGTGCCAGCAGTTACTTGAACAGGGGTGGCAATCAGCCCCAGCATTTT
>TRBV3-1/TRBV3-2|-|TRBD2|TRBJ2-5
CASSDRGRGRVETQYF
TGTGCCAGCAGCGACCGGGGACGCGGGAGGGTGGAGACCCAGTACTTC
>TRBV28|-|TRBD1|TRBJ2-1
CASSFTGTVWNQFF
TGTGCCAGCAGTTTCACCGGGACAGTTTGGAATCAGTTCTTC
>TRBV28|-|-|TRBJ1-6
CASSLDIGYSPLHF
TGTGCCAGCAGTCTCGACATTGGGTATTCACCCCTCCACTTT
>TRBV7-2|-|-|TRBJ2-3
CASSFQGADTQYF
TGTGCCAGCAGCTTCCAGGGTGCAGATACGCAGTATTTT
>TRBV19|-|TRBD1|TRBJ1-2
CASSTPGQKNYGYTF
TGTGCCAGTAGTACCCCGGGACAGAAGAACTATGGCTACACCTTC
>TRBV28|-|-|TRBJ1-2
CASSGQSYGYTF
TGTGCCAGCAGTGGACAGTCCTATGGCTACACCTTC
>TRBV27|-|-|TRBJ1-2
CASSLSAGRGYTF
TGTGCCAGCAGTTTATCGGCGGGGCGGGGCTACACCTTC
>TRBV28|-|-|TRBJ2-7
CASSLFGMAGAYEQYF
TGTGCCAGCAGTTTATTTGGTATGGCAGGGGCCTACGAGCAGTACTTC
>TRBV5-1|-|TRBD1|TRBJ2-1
CASSFRTGGSLGNEQFF
TGCGCCAGCAGCTTTCGGACAGGGGGTTCGCTGGGGAATGAGCAGTTCTTC
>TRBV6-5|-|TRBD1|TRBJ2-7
CASRDRGRKSYEQYF
TGTGCCAGCAGAGACAGGGGGCGGAAATCCTACGAGCAGTACTTC
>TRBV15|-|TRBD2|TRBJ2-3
CATSRPGGNTQYF
TGTGCCACCAGCAGGCCGGGAGGGAATACGCAGTATTTT
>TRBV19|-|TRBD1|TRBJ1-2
CASSQTGAGGYTF
TGTGCCAGTAGTCAGACAGGGGCCGGAGGCTACACCTTC
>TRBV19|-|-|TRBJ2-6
CASIRGTSSGANVLTF
TGTGCCAGTATACGGGGGACCAGCTCTGGGGCCAACGTCCTGACTTTC
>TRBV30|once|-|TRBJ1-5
CAWSVSQGHQPQHF
TGTGCCTGGAGTGTTTCACAGGGTCATCAGCCCCAGCATTTT
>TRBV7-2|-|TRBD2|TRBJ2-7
CASSLGAASGTLPYEQYF
TGTGCCAGCAGCTTAGGCGCGGCTAGCGGGACTTTACCCTACGAGCAGTACTTC
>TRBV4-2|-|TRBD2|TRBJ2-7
CASSQEWTSGYEQYF
TGTGCCAGCAGCCAAGAATGGACTAGCGGTTACGAGCAGTACTTC
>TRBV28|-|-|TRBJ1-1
CASRTGIYSEAFF
TGTGCCAGCAGGACGGGAATCTACTCTGAAGCTTTCTTT
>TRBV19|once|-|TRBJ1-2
CASSIGGQTSGYTF
TGTGCCAGTAGTATCGGGGGGCAGACCTCCGGCTACACCTTC
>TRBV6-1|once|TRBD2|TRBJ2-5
CASSEGRLAGAFETQYF
TGTGCCAGCAGTGAAGGTCGGCTAGCGGGAGCGTTCGAGACCCAGTACTTC
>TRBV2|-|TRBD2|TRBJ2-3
CASSETGGPADTQYF
TGTGCCAGCAGTGAAACGGGAGGGCCCGCAGATACGCAGTATTTT
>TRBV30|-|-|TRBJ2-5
CAWMASLAGWETQYF
TGTGCCTGGATGGCCTCGCTCGCAGGCTGGGAGACCCAGTACTTC
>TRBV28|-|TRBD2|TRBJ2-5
CASSSSGGGYQETQYF
TGTGCCAGCAGTTCATCGGGGGGAGGATATCAAGAGACCCAGTACTTC
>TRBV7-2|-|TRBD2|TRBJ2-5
CASSFFAGGPETQYF
TGTGCCAGCAGTTTCTTCGCGGGAGGGCCGGAGACCCAGTACTTC
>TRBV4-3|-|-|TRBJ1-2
CASSYNPGGGYGYTF
TGCGCCAGCAGCTACAACCCAGGTGGGGGGTATGGCTACACCTTC